Below, one TCR beta chain is given with its context. Its antigen is still unknown. The sample belongs to a study of blood T cells in healthy people across ages. The study's findings and limits: With age, beta diversity per million T cells declined roughly linearly, significantly by 40. Any changes in expanded clonotypes were possibly confounded, as donor CMV status remained unknown.

Next came a second PCR, run for about 7 to 12 cycles, which used a sample-barcoded 5' primer along with a J-beta primer mix. Via MiXCR, TCRdb re-called the 5' RACE reads, giving one row per CDR3 protein. The sample consists of over 950,000 distinct CDR3 sequences, just over 50% of them appearing once. The length of the CDR3 is 16 residues. J was trimmed by 0 bases and V by 0 bases; bases with no gene match: 2. In germline, CDR1 is LGHNA, CDR2 YSLEER. The source of this sequence is a woman aged 55-70 years in good health. The sample consisted of blood. The V call is TRBV4-3, the J call TRBJ2-7; 10 bases match TRBD1. The CDR3, as DNA: TGCGCCAGCAGCCAAGAAGGGACAGGGGTCTCCTACGAGCAGTACTTC. This sequence encodes CASSQEGTGVSYEQYF.